The 7 T cell receptor beta chains in this list originate from one sample, sequenced in a study of blood T cells in healthy people across ages. Through a sample-barcoded 5' primer and a J-beta primer mix, a second PCR was run for 7 to 11 cycles. TCRdb reprocessed the 5' RACE reads via MiXCR and lists one record per CDR3 protein. The sample lists 800,000 to 1,300,000 distinct CDR3 sequences; around 27% were seen once. These data were also reused for a study on T cells of mothers and their children.

What was sequenced was blood. These receptors originate from a girl aged 2-10 years in good health.

The chain carries TRBV29-1 and TRBJ2-1, with D possibly matching TRBD2 (6 bases). From germline, CDR1 is SQVTM and CDR2 ANQGSEA. Between the trimmed V and J ends, which lost 7 bases and 8 bases, there was a span of 12 bases. The CDR3 sequence is 11 residues long. Here the CDR3 reads CSAGRGDEQFF. The CDR3 DNA reads TGCAGCGCAGGGCGGGGAGATGAGCAGTTCTTC.

In its sample, this clonotype was seen once. This chain joins TRBV2 and TRBJ2-7; perhaps TRBD2 as D (6 bases). V lost 4 bases, J lost 0 bases, and 10 bases lay in between. The V gene's germline CDR1 is SNHLY and CDR2 FYNNEI. The CDR3 loop spans 14 amino acids. The CDR3 spells CASSVARGSYEQYF. The CDR3 nucleotides are TGTGCCAGCAGTGTTGCGCGGGGCTCCTACGAGCAGTACTTC.

This clonotype was counted a few times. The chain links TRBV12-3 or TRBV12-4 to TRBJ2-1; D perhaps matches TRBD1 (6 bases). Trimming removed 7 bases at V and 9 bases at J, with 13 bases between. The CDR3 extends over 12 amino acids. This CDR3 is CASKTSGAEQFF. CDR3 DNA sequence: TGTGCCAGCAAGACGTCAGGGGCTGAGCAGTTCTTC.

The CDR3 region is CASSLSRTANEQFF. CDR3 sequence (DNA): TGTGCCAGCAGCTTATCGAGGACAGCCAATGAGCAGTTCTTC. The J gene is TRBJ2-1, the V gene TRBV7-2, with D possibly being TRBD1 (6 bases). CDR1 and CDR2 from the germline V gene are SGHTA and FQGNSA. V was shortened by 2 bases and J by 6 bases, with 11 bases between the two germline ends. This CDR3 comprises 14 residues.

The chain couples TRBV11-2 to TRBJ2-5; 8 bases are a match to TRBD1. The last part of the DNA fits TRBJ2-7 better; the J call may be wrong. The CDR3 sequence is 14 residues long. Germline assignment: CDR1 SGHAT and CDR2 FQNNGV. Here the CDR3 reads CASSLATGGYEQYF. Here the CDR3 DNA reads TGTGCCAGCAGCTTAGCCACAGGGGGCTACGAGCAGTACTTC.

J is TRBJ2-5 and V is TRBV28; TRBD2 agrees at 10 bases. The assigned J gene may be wrong: the sequence end matches TRBJ2-1 better. The CDR3 covers 15 residues. Germline V lookup: CDR1 MDHEN, CDR2 SYDVKM. This chain's CDR3 is CASSMLAGDVNEQFF. As DNA, the CDR3 is TGTGCCAGCAGCATGCTAGCGGGGGATGTGAATGAGCAGTTCTTC.

V and J are TRBV7-2 and TRBJ1-1; 7 nucleotides line up with TRBD1. The V and J ends lost 5 bases and 9 bases, in that order; junction bases with no gene match: 6. Germline lookup yields CDR1 SGHTA and CDR2 FQGNSA. This CDR3 region has 12 residues. This CDR3 reads CASSRDSNKAFF. The CDR3 region has the DNA TGTGCCAGCAGCCGGGACAGTAACAAAGCTTTCTTT.